This record concerns one T cell receptor beta chain sequence. Its specificity is unknown. This entry is derived from a study of vaccination and CD4 T cells after COVID-19. For the study at large: The study enrolled six male and four female convalescents, two of whom were Hispanic. Two mRNA vaccine doses were given, either BNT162b2 or mRNA-1273.

Treatment in this sample: 10-day PBMC culture with coronavirus spike peptide pools or control peptides (ViraFEST assay). ViraFEST relied on peptide pools to expand antigen-specific T cells; the TCRs were sequenced afterward. Cultured CD4+ T-cell DNA underwent Oncomine TCR Beta short-read sequencing. Genomic DNA was extracted from cultured CD4+ T cells. TCRdb reprocessed the PCR reads with MiXCR, giving one entry per CDR3 protein. The sample contains roughly 20,000 distinct CDR3 sequences, around two thirds of which appear only once. Looked up from germline, CDR1 is SGHDN and CDR2 is FVKESK. The V end lost 2 bases, the J end lost 11 bases, and 10 bases lay between the germline ends. The CDR3 is made up of 13 amino acids.

The sequence derives from a human donor who received a COVID-19 vaccine. The sample consisted of CD4+ T cells from blood, cultured in vitro, taken before SARS-CoV-2 vaccination. This chain connects TRBV14 to TRBJ1-6, with no clear D. DNA of the CDR3: TGTGCCAGCAGCCAACGCGGCTTAACACCCCTCCACTTT. This sequence encodes CASSQRGLTPLHF.